The present T cell receptor beta chain was sequenced within a study of control samples from healthy donors and cancer patients. Sequencing was performed with immunoSEQ multiplex PCR; in TCRdb, only in-frame clones are kept and a portion is missing. The table includes about 96,000 clones, approximately 95% detected once. The source is a man between 18 and 35 years old in good health. The source material was blood.

CDR3: CASSRSSGNTEAFF. The CDR3 DNA sequence: TGTGCCAGCAGCCGCTCGTCGGGTAACACTGAAGCTTTCTTT. V gene TRBV5-8 combines with J gene TRBJ1-1, with D unresolved. The CDR3 runs to 14 residues. V was trimmed by 4 bases and J by 2 bases, leaving 12 bases between them. CDR1 SGHTS and CDR2 YDEGEE come from the germline V gene.